This TCR beta chain comes out of a study of chemoradiotherapy in HPV16-positive cancers. The overall study: Candidate HPV-specific T-cell clones and common TCR motifs came from functional assays in a couple of HPV16-positive patients. Overall study findings and caveats: HPV-specific T cells were functionally defined from only a couple of HPV16-positive patients. Candidate HPV-specific clones and E7-related TCR motifs grew in tumor during treatment.

Trimming pared 3 bases from V and 3 bases from J, leaving 5 bases between. CDR3 length: 12 residues. Germline V CDR1 and CDR2: LNHDA, SQIVND (reference sequence). Remarks on this clone: Its antigen is unknown.

TCRdb keeps only in-frame clones here, not all; method: immunoSEQ multiplex PCR. Of some 4,900 clones detected, approximately 94% appear once; the ten largest clones hold under 4%. This specimen consisted of tumor tissue, obtained from a patient who underwent chemoradiotherapy. This chain connects TRBV19 to TRBJ1-1; no clear D gene. The clonotype comes from a human donor with HPV-associated anogenital cancer. For the CDR3, the DNA is TGTGCCAGTAGTATGGGTTACACTGAAGCTTTCTTT. It encodes CASSMGYTEAFF.